Included here is one T cell receptor beta chain sequence, with context. The sample holds a few counts of this clonotype. Its binding antigen is unknown. No much larger clone exists at a distance of one base, and base qualities are not known. TCR cDNA was synthesized by 5'RACE template switching, which introduced a universal primer site and unique molecular identifiers. cDNA synthesis was primed from both the TCR alpha and TCR beta constant segments. Libraries were amplified in two PCR steps, with sample barcodes and sequencing adapters added in the second step. Libraries were sequenced on Illumina HiSeq 2500 (2x100 bp) or NovaSeq (2x150 bp). The study's own analysis went as follows. Reads were demultiplexed and collapsed into UMI consensus sequences with MIGEC, and V(D)J alignment was performed with MiXCR. Clonotypes responding to the vaccine were identified with edgeR on replicate PBMC samples, with the criteria of FDR below 0.01 and a log2 fold change above 5 up to day 15. Bulk clonotypes were assigned CD4 or CD8 identity according to which sequenced CD4 or CD8 repertoire held them at higher abundance. Clones were called with MiXCR by TCRdb after fastp trimmed the public reads at Q25, and only in-frame beta chains were retained. Each record represents a unique CDR3 protein, reported with the most common genes and DNA among its rows. For this entry, the V and J calls and clone size follow TCRdb and not the study's own pipeline. A total of some 500,000 distinct CDR3 sequences appear in this sample, approximately 12% of them only once. The ten most abundant clones make up roughly 13% of the sample.

The source of the sample is a study of T cells after yellow fever vaccination (dated by TCRdb to about 2019). Notes on the research overall: The SMART-Seq v4 Ultra Low Input RNA kit was used to prepare libraries from fractions with low cell numbers. To follow T-cell clones before and after primary and booster YFV17D yellow fever vaccination, bulk TCR alpha and beta repertoires were sequenced over time. Two healthy male donors made up the cohort, one aged 18 to 29 years and the other aged 30 to 40 years. Blood samples were taken at several timepoints before and after primary and secondary immunization, and bulk PBMC replicates and cell subsets were isolated.

The sample's treatment or condition label is to be understood as: live attenuated yellow fever vaccine strain. At each blood-draw timepoint, two biological replicates of bulk PBMCs were collected. PBMCs were isolated from peripheral blood using a standard Ficoll-Paque protocol. RNA was extracted with TriZol from bulk PBMCs, CD4 and CD8 fractions, and dextramer-positive and dextramer-negative fractions. Beyond this particular receptor, the publication reports: Because abundant contaminating clonotypes from the bulk population could be contained in FACS-sorted repertoires, computational filtering was required. After the booster, most of the clones that had expanded following primary vaccination were detected again (approximately 96% of CD4 and 80% to 90% of CD8), which suggests that memory was broadly maintained. Because the study included only a couple of donors, the extent to which the findings can be generalized is limited. A small fraction of clonotypes appeared in both the CD4 and CD8 compartments, likely as a result of convergent recombination. Compared with the primary T-cell response, the secondary T-cell response was weaker but faster, peaking on day 5 rather than day 15.

The specimen was PBMCs, collected on the day of the yellow fever booster vaccination. The sequence came from a man between 25 and 39 years old who received the YFV17D yellow fever vaccine.

The nucleotide sequence is TGTGCCAGCGCTGGGGGGAGACGTCAGCCCCAGCATTTT. Its translation reads: CASAGGRRQPQHF. Rearrangement joined TRBV27 to TRBJ1-5; perhaps TRBD1 is the D gene, with 5 bases matching. The V end loses 8 bases and the J end loses 6 bases, and a stretch of 14 bases separates them. Its CDR3 holds 13 amino acids, cysteine through phenylalanine. Only CDR3 DNA is held: 39 bases, read in frame from base 1. According to the germline V gene (reference sequence), CDR1 reads MNHEY and CDR2 reads SMNVEV.